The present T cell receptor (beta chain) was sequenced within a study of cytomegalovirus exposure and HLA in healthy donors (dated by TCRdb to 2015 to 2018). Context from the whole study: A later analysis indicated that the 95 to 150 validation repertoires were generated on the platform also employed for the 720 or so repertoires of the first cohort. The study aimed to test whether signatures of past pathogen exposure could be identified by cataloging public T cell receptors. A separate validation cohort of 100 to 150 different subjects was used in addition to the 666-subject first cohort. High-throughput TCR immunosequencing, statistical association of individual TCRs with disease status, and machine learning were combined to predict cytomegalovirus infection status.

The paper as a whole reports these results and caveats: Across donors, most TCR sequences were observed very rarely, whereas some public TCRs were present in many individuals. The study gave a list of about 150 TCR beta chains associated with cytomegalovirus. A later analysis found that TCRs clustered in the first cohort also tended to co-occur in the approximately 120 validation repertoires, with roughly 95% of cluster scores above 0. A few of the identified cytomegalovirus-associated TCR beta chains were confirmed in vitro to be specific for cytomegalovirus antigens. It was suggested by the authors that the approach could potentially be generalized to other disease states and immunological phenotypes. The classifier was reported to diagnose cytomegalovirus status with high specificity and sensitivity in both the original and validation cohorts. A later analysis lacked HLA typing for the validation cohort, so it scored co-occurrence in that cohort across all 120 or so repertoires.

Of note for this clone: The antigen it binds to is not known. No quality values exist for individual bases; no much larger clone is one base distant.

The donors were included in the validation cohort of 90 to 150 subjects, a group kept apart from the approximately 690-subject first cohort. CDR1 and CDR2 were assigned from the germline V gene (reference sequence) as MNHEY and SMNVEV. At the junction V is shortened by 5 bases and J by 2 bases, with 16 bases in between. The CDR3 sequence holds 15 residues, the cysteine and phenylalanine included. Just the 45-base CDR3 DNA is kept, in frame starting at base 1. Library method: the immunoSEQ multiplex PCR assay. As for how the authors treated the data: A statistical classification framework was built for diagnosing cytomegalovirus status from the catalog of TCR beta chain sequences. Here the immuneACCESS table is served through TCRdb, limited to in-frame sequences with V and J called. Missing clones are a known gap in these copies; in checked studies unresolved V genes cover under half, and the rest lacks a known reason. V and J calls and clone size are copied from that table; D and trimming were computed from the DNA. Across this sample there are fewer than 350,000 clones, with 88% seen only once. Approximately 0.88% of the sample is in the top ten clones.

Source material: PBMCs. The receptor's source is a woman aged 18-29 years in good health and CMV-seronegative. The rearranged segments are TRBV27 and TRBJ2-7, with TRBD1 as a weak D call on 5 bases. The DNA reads TGTGCCAGCAGTCCGATCTACCGACAGACCTACGAGCAGTACTTC. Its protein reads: CASSPIYRQTYEQYF.